This T cell receptor beta chain was observed in a study of blood T cell repertoires in COVID-19. Authors' data handling: Estimation of nucleated cell counts relied on the amplification of reference gene primers. Repertoires were generated with immunoSEQ multiplex PCR, while TCRdb's copy carries only in-frame clones and drops some. The V and J calls and clone size were taken over from that table, and D and trimming were inferred from the DNA. The sample has a few hundred thousand clones; approximately 90% are singletons. The CDR3 is 20 amino acids. Losses at the gene ends were 0 bases for V and 2 bases for J; bases not matched to a gene: 12. Germline CDR1 and CDR2: LGHNA and YNFKEQ.

The rearrangement links TRBV4-2 to TRBJ2-5; TRBD2 matches 13 bases. The clonotype comes from a woman between 35 and 50 years old who had been exposed to COVID-19. Sample: PBMCs or T cells enriched from blood (not recorded which). Here the CDR3 reads CASSQERTSGGAIRQETQYF. The CDR3 DNA reads TGTGCCAGCAGCCAAGAGAGGACTAGCGGGGGTGCGATCAGACAAGAGACCCAGTACTTC.